This section outlines one T cell receptor (beta chain) sequence together with its context. The target antigen is unknown. Time point noted: naive CD8 control sorted from an acute-time-point sample. The data derive from a study of CD8 T cells in acute hepatitis C reinfection. Study outcomes and limitations: NS3-1073 specific repertoires were highly diverse across all groups. Follow-up repertoires were missing for chronically infected subjects. A V04-02/J02-02 clonotype was among more than 10 public ones, independent of outcome.

Profiling relied on immunoSEQ multiplex PCR, and the TCRdb table lists in-frame clones only, not all of them. The repertoire has tens of thousands of clones, 80% to 90% of them found once; the top ten carry about a tenth. The CDR3 extends over 15 amino acids. V was cut by 2 bases and J by 6 bases, with 15 bases left in between. The germline CDR1 and CDR2 sequences are LGHNT and FRNRAP. The sequenced material came from naive CD8+ T cells from PBMCs. The clonotype originates from a woman aged 18-35 years who spontaneously cleared hepatitis C infection. V usage is TRBV12-5 and J usage is TRBJ2-3; D is perhaps TRBD2 (6 bases). This CDR3 is CASGLFPTLADTQYF. Here the CDR3 DNA reads TGTGCTAGTGGTTTGTTCCCCACTCTAGCGGATACGCAGTATTTT.